The 25 T cell receptor beta chains listed next were all sequenced from one sample in a study of shared T cell receptors in the human thymus. The data were produced by immunoSEQ multiplex PCR, yet TCRdb's version contains in-frame clones alone and is incomplete. The sample shows approximately 490,000 clones, about four fifths of them seen only once. This sample was also put to use in a study of human thymus T cells.

The sample taken for sequencing was thymocytes. Receptor source: a boy in the first two years of life with a congenital heart defect.

This chain joins TRBV6-1 and TRBJ2-6; maybe TRBD2 (6 bases). V lost 4 bases and J lost 2, with 9 bases in between. This CDR3 region has 15 residues. CDR1 MNHNS and CDR2 SASEGT come from the germline V gene. The CDR3 loop reads CASSGWGAGANVLTF. CDR3 nucleotides: TGTGCCAGCAGTGGGTGGGGGGCTGGGGCCAACGTCCTGACTTTC.

V and J are TRBV14 and TRBJ1-5, with a possible D match to TRBD1 (5 bases). The CDR3 is 17 amino acids. V lost 0 bases, J lost 6 bases, and 18 bases lay in between. CDR1 is SGHDN and CDR2 is FVKESK in the germline V gene. CDR3 loop: CASSQDLLGGVSQPQHF. The CDR3 DNA reads as TGTGCCAGCAGCCAAGATCTGTTAGGAGGGGTGAGTCAGCCCCAGCATTTT.

This sequence joins TRBV7-2 and TRBJ2-6; the D gene is possibly TRBD1 (5 bases). Trimming stripped 1 base from V and 4 bases from J, with 11 bases between. The CDR3 is made up of 16 amino acids. Germline V gene lookup returns CDR1 SGHTA and CDR2 FQGNSA. The CDR3 DNA is TGTGCCAGCAGCTTAGGATCAGGGCTAGGGGCCAACGTCCTGACTTTC. It yields the protein CASSLGSGLGANVLTF. The full variable domain, its missing parts supplied by reference TRBV7-2 and TRBJ2-6, is GAGVSQSPSNKVTEKGKDVELRCDPISGHTALYWYRQSLGQGLEFLIYFQGNSAPDKSGLPSDRFSAERTGGSVSTLTIQRTQQEDSAVYLCASSLGSGLGANVLTFGAGSRLTVL.

V gene TRBV10-1 combines with J gene TRBJ2-7, with D possibly TRBD1 on 6 matching bases. The CDR3 loop spans 15 amino acids. V was pared by 6 bases and J by 4 bases, with 19 bases between. The germline V gene encodes CDR1 WNHNN and CDR2 SYGVQD (reference sequence). CDR3 nucleotide sequence: TGCGCCAGCAGGGCAGGGGTTGATACGCGGTACGAGCAGTACTTC. This translates into CASRAGVDTRYEQYF.

This clone showed up just once. This chain connects TRBV4-3 to TRBJ2-1, with D unclear. Germline V gene data show CDR1 as LGHNA and CDR2 as YSLEER. V was cut by 3 bases and J by 0 bases, with 9 bases left in between. The CDR3 is 15 amino acids. CDR3: CASSHRFSSYNEQFF. The CDR3, as DNA: TGCGCCAGCAGCCATCGCTTTAGCTCCTACAATGAGCAGTTCTTC.

This clone has a single count. The V gene is TRBV4-3, the J gene TRBJ2-7, with TRBD2 identical over 9 bases. This CDR3 is built from 18 residues. J gave up 3 bases and V 3 bases, and 15 bases lay outside the gene matches. Looked up from germline, CDR1 is LGHNA and CDR2 is YSLEER. The CDR3 sequence is CASSQQRTRLAEYYEQYF. CDR3 nucleotide sequence: TGCGCCAGCAGCCAGCAGCGGACGCGACTAGCGGAATACTACGAGCAGTACTTC.

This chain links TRBV28 with TRBJ2-2, with TRBD1 identical over 9 bases. The CDR3 totals 17 residues. Trimming at V came to 2 bases and at J to 0 bases, leaving 4 bases not matched to a gene. Germline V CDR1 and CDR2: MDHEN, SYDVKM. The CDR3 here is CASSLPGTGTNTGELFF. CDR3 nucleotide sequence: TGTGCCAGCAGTTTACCCGGGACAGGGACGAACACCGGGGAGCTGTTTTTT.

The J gene is TRBJ2-7, the V gene TRBV28; D not certain. This CDR3 region has 14 residues. The V gene's germline CDR1 is MDHEN and CDR2 SYDVKM. With 3 bases removed from V and 0 bases from J, the gap between germline ends came to 9 bases. Here the CDR3 reads CASSFRGPSYEQYF. CDR3 DNA sequence: TGTGCCAGCAGTTTTCGTGGGCCCTCCTACGAGCAGTACTTC.

The V call is TRBV5-1, the J call TRBJ2-3; 7 positions agree with TRBD1. Trimming at V came to 1 base and at J to 1 base, leaving 3 bases not matched to a gene. Germline V lookup: CDR1 SGHRS, CDR2 YFSETQ. CDR3 size: 15 residues. CDR3 nucleotide sequence: TGCGCCAGCAGCTTGTCCGGGACAGGCACAGATACGCAGTATTTT. The encoded protein is CASSLSGTGTDTQYF. Supplemented by reference TRBV5-1 and TRBJ2-3, the full variable domain reads KAGVTQTPRYLIKTRGQQVTLSCSPISGHRSVSWYQQTPGQGLQFLFEYFSETQRNKGNFPGRFSGRQFSNSRSEMNVSTLELGDSALYLCASSLSGTGTDTQYFGPGTRLTVL.

V and J are TRBV6-4 and TRBJ2-6; tentative D call: TRBD1 (6 bases). The CDR3 has 14 residues. Trimming shortened V by 5 bases and J by 3 bases, and 8 bases separated the two germline ends. From germline, CDR1 is MRHNA and CDR2 SNTAGT. CDR3 protein: CASSSRGGANVLTF. CDR3 DNA sequence: TGTGCCAGCAGTAGCAGGGGTGGGGCCAACGTCCTGACTTTC.

The CDR3 spells CASSQRTGCEQYF. The CDR3 DNA reads TGCGCCAGCAGCCAGAGGACAGGTTGCGAGCAGTACTTC. The V gene is TRBV4-1, the J gene TRBJ2-7, with 7 positions matching TRBD1. Per the germline V gene, CDR1 is MGHRA and CDR2 is YSYEKL. The CDR3 runs 13 residues. With 3 bases clipped from V and 6 bases from J, the junction kept 5 bases outside the gene matches.

The V and J genes are TRBV10-2 and TRBJ2-5; maybe TRBD1 (5 bases). Trimming took 0 bases from V and 3 from J, leaving 11 bases between them. The length of the CDR3 is 15 residues. Germline assignment: CDR1 WSHSY and CDR2 SAAADI. The CDR3 loop is CASSESTASEETQYF. In nucleotides, the CDR3 is TGCGCCAGCAGTGAGTCGACAGCGTCGGAAGAGACCCAGTACTTC.

This clone was observed a handful of times. The chain combines TRBV6-5 with TRBJ1-3, with no clear D. CDR1 MNHEY and CDR2 SVGAGI come from the germline V gene. The CDR3 contains 16 residues. Trimming removed 0 bases at V and 6 bases at J, with 15 bases between. The DNA for the CDR3 is TGTGCCAGCAGTTACTCGGGAGGAGGCGTCGCAAACACCATATATTTT. Translating gives CASSYSGGGVANTIYF.

This clone was picked up a small number of times. This chain connects TRBV19 to TRBJ1-2; 9 bases are a match to TRBD1. The CDR3 spans 18 residues. V shed 0 bases and J 7 bases; nucleotides not matched to a gene: 15. Per the germline V gene, CDR1 is LNHDA and CDR2 is SQIVND (reference sequence). DNA for the CDR3: TGTGCCAGTAGTATAGATCACCCACCGGGACAGGGATTTTGTGGCTACACCTTC. Protein product: CASSIDHPPGQGFCGYTF.

The chain couples TRBV2 to TRBJ2-7, with D perhaps TRBD1 (6 bases). This CDR3 has 15 residues. Between the trimmed V and J ends, which lost 3 bases and 2 bases, there was a span of 14 bases. Germline CDR1 SNHLY, CDR2 FYNNEI. CDR3 protein: CASSEGATAPYEQYF. The CDR3 coding sequence is TGTGCCAGCAGTGAGGGGGCAACTGCCCCCTACGAGCAGTACTTC.

This chain connects TRBV18 to TRBJ1-3, with TRBD1 matching over 8 bases. Germline CDR1 reads KGHSH; CDR2 reads LQKENI. V lost 5 bases and J lost 2; bases outside the gene matches: 2. The CDR3 is made up of 14 amino acids. The CDR3 DNA reads TGTGCCAGCTCAACAGGGGGGGCTGGAAACACCATATATTTT. It translates to CASSTGGAGNTIYF. The whole variable domain, remainder taken from reference TRBV18 and TRBJ1-3, is NAGVMQNPRHLVRRRGQEARLRCSPMKGHSHVYWYRQLPEEGLKFMVYLQKENIIDESGMPKERFSAEFPKEGPSILRIQQVVRGDSAAYFCASSTGGAGNTIYFGEGSWLTVV.

This clone showed up just once. The chain employs TRBV6-9 and TRBJ1-5; the match to TRBD1 covers 12 bases. Germline-derived CDR1 and CDR2 are MNHGY and SVAAGI. V lost 4 bases to trimming and J lost 3 bases; unmatched junction nucleotides: 7. This CDR3 comprises 17 residues. The CDR3 bases are TGTGCCAGCAGTTCGCCGGGACAGGGGGCACCCAATCAGCCCCAGCATTTT. As protein: CASSSPGQGAPNQPQHF.

The CDR3 is CASSIGPRDRGPETQYF. The CDR3 DNA reads as TGTGCCAGCAGTATTGGACCCCGGGACAGGGGGCCAGAGACCCAGTACTTC. The chain uses TRBV2 and TRBJ2-5, with 12 bases matching TRBD1. Germline lookup yields CDR1 SNHLY and CDR2 FYNNEI. This CDR3 is 17 amino acids long. Losses at the gene ends were 5 bases for V and 4 bases for J; bases not matched to a gene: 11.

The rearrangement uses TRBV18 and TRBJ2-2, with 7 bases aligning to TRBD2. Trimming removed 3 bases from V and 7 bases from J; junction bases left unmatched: 14. The germline V gene has CDR1 KGHSH and CDR2 LQKENI. The CDR3 length is 17 residues. Here the CDR3 DNA reads TGTGCCAGCTCACCTGAACCAAGAAATACTAGCGTCGGGGAGCTGTTTTTT. It encodes CASSPEPRNTSVGELFF.

The CDR3 nucleotides are TGTGCCAGCAGCCCCCTTCTAGCTAATGAAAAACTGTTTTTT. It yields the protein CASSPLLANEKLFF. The chain employs TRBV14 and TRBJ1-4; no reliable D call. Trimming left V 4 bases short and J 3 bases short, with 9 bases between. Germline V gene sequence: CDR1 SGHDN, CDR2 FVKESK. The CDR3 has 14 amino acids. The full variable domain, with the rest looked up from reference TRBV14 and TRBJ1-4, is EAGVTQFPSHSVIEKGQTVTLRCDPISGHDNLYWYRRVMGKEIKFLLHFVKESKQDESGMPNNRFLAERTGGTYSTLKVQPAELEDSGVYFCASSPLLANEKLFFGSGTQLSVL.

This clone was seen a handful of times. This rearrangement joins TRBV6-4 to TRBJ2-3; 9 positions match TRBD1. This CDR3 has 14 residues. Germline V gives CDR1 MRHNA, CDR2 SNTAGT. With 11 bases clipped from V and 4 bases from J, the junction kept 10 bases outside the gene matches. The DNA of the CDR3 is TGTGCCGGGCAACAGGGGGCGCGCCCAGATACGCAGTATTTT. Protein sequence: CAGQQGARPDTQYF.

The chain combines TRBV7-2 with TRBJ2-3; tentatively, D is TRBD1 (8 bases). The CDR3 is 16 residues long. Germline values: CDR1 SGHTA, CDR2 FQGNSA. The ends were cut back, 3 bases at V and 8 bases at J, with 21 bases in the middle. The CDR3 nucleotides are TGTGCCAGCAGCTTCCCCACAGGGGGGGAGTCGGGTACGCAGTATTTT. It is translated as CASSFPTGGESGTQYF. Drawing the rest from reference TRBV7-2 and TRBJ2-3, the complete variable domain is GAGVSQSPSNKVTEKGKDVELRCDPISGHTALYWYRQSLGQGLEFLIYFQGNSAPDKSGLPSDRFSAERTGGSVSTLTIQRTQQEDSAVYLCASSFPTGGESGTQYFGPGTRLTVL.

This chain links TRBV6-5 with TRBJ2-1; D perhaps matches TRBD1 (6 bases). Germline CDR1 reads MNHEY; CDR2 reads SVGAGI. V was clipped by 2 bases and J by 14 bases, with 19 bases between them. The CDR3 totals 14 residues. Written as DNA, the CDR3 is TGTGCCAGCAGTTACGTGGCCCAGAGACAGGAAGAGTTCTTC. It translates to CASSYVAQRQEEFF.

On this clone: The sample has other DNA sequences that encode this CDR3 too. This rearrangement joins TRBV30 to TRBJ1-3; unclear D gene. The CDR3 spans 13 residues. V dropped 3 bases and J dropped 2 bases, with 8 bases sitting between them. From germline, CDR1 is GTSNPN and CDR2 SVGIG (reference sequence). DNA for the CDR3: TGTGCCTGGAGACGTAGCCCTGGAAACACCATATATTTT. Protein sequence: CAWRRSPGNTIYF.

The chain couples TRBV2 to TRBJ2-3; 9 bases line up with TRBD2. This CDR3 has 16 amino acids. Trimming cost V 1 base and J 1 base; bases outside gene matches: 3. CDR1 and CDR2 from the germline V gene are SNHLY and FYNNEI. DNA of the CDR3: TGTGCCAGCAGTGAAGATTGGACTAGCGGCACAGATACGCAGTATTTT. It encodes CASSEDWTSGTDTQYF.